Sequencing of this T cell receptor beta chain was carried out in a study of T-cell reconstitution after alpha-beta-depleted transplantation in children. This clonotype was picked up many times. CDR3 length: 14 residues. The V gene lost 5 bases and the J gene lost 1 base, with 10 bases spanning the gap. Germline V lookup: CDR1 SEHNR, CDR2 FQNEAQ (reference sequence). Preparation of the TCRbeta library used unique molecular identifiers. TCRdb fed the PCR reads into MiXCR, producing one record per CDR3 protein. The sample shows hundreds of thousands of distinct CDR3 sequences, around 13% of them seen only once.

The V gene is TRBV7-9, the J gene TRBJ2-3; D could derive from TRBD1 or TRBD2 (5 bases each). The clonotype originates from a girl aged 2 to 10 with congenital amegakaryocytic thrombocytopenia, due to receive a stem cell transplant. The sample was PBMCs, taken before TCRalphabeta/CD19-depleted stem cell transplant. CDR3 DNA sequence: TGTGCCAGCAGCGTCCGGGACCGCACAGATACGCAGTATTTT. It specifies CASSVRDRTDTQYF.